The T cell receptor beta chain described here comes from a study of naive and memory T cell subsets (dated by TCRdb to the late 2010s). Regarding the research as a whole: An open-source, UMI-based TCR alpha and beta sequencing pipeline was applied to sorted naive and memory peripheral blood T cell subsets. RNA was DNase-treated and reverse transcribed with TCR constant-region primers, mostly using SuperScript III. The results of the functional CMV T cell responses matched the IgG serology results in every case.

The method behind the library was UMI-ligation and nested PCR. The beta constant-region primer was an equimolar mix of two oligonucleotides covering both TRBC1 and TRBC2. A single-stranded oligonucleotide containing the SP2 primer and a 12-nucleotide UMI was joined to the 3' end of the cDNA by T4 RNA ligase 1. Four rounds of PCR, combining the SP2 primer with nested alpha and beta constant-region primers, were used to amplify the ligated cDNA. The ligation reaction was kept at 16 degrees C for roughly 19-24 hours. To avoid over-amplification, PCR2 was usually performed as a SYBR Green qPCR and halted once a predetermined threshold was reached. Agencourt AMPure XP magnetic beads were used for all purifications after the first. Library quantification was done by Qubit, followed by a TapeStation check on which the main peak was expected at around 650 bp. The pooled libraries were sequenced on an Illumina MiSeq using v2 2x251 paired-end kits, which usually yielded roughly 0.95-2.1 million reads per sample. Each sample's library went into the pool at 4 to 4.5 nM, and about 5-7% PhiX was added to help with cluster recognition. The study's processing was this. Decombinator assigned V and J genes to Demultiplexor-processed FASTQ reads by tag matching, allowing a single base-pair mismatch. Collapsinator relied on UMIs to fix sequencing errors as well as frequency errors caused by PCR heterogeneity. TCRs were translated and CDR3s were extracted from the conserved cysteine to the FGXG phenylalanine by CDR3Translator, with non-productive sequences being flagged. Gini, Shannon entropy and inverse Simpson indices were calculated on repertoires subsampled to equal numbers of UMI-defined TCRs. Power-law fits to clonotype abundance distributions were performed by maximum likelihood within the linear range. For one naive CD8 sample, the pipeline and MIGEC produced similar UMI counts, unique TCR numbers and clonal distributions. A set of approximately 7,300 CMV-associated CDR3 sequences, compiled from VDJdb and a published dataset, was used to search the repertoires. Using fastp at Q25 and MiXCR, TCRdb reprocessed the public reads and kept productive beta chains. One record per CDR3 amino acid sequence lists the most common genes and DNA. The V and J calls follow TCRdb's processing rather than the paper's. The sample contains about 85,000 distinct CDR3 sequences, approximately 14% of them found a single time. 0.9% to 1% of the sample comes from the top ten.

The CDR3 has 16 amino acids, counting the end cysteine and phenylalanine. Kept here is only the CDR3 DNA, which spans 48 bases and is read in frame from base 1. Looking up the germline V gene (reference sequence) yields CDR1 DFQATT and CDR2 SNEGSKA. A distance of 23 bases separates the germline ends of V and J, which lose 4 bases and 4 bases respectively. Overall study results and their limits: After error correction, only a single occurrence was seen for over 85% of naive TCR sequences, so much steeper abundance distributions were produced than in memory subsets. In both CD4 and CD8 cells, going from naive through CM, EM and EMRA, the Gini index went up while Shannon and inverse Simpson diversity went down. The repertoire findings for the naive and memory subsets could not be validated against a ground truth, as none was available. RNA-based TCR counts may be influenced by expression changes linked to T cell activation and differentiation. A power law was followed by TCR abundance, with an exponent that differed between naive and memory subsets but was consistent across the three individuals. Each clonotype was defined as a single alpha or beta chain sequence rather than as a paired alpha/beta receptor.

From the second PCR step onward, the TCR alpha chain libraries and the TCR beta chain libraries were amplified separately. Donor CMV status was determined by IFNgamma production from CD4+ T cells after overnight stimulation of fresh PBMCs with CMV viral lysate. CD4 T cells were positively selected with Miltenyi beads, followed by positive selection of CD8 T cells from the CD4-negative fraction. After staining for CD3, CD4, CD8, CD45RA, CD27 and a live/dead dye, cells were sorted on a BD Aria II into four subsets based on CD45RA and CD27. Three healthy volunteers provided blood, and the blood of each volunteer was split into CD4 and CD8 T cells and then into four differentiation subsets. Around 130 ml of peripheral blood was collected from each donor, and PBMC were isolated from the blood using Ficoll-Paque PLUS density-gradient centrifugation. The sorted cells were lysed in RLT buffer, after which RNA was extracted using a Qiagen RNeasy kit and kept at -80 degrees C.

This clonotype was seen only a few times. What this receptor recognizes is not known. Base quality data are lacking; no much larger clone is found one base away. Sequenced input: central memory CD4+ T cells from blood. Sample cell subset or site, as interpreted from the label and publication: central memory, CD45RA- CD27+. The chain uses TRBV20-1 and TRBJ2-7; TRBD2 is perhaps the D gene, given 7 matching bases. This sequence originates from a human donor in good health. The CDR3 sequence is CSATAPGGRRGYEQYF. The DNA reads TGCAGTGCTACAGCCCCGGGGGGCCGGAGGGGATACGAGCAGTACTTC.